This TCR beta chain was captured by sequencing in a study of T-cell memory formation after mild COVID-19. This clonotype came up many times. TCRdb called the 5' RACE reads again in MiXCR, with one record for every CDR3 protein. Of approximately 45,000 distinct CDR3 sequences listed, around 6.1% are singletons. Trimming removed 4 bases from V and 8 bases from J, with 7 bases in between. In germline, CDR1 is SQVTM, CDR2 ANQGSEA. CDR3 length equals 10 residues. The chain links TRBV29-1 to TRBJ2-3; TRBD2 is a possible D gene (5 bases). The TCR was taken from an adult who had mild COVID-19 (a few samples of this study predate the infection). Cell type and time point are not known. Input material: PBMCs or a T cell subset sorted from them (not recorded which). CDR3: CSVVEGTQYF. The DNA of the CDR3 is TGCAGCGTTGTTGAGGGTACGCAGTATTTT.